The sequence of this TCR beta chain was determined in a study of shared clonotypes between healthy human individuals. Every donor, a Caucasian adult, lived in Nashville, Tennessee. Some clones are missing from TCRdb's copy, which holds only in-frame ones; the method was immunoSEQ multiplex PCR. The sample holds around 2.3 million clones; under 97% are singletons and the top ten take 0.1% to 0.15%. CDR1 and CDR2 from the germline V gene are SNHLY and FYNNEI. Trimming pared 4 bases from V and 1 base from J, leaving 9 bases between. The CDR3 length is 14 residues. The gene calls are TRBV2 and TRBJ2-3; D remains unclear. The sample comprised naive CD4+ T cells sorted from blood. Subset of the sample: CD45RA+ positively selected. The TCR sequence derives from a man aged 18 to 30 in good health. The CDR3 spells CASSGPQGTDTQYF. CDR3 bases: TGTGCCAGCAGTGGCCCCCAGGGCACAGATACGCAGTATTTT.